This T cell receptor (beta chain) appears in the sequencing data of a study of blood T cell repertoires in COVID-19. Across the whole study: COVID-19 samples collected from the United States, Italy and Spain covered acute and convalescent phases. From T cells, B-cell-depleted T cells, or PBMCs came the material, which was cDNA or gDNA.

Germline values: CDR1 MNHEY, CDR2 SMNVEV (reference sequence). The CDR3 runs 15 residues. V shed 2 bases, J shed 6 bases, and the junction held 9 bases outside the gene matches. No more than 2 weeks before study entry, exposed participants had met a case of COVID-19. As originally analysed: Amplification of reference gene primers was used by the study to estimate nucleated cell counts. Method: immunoSEQ multiplex PCR; TCRdb's copy keeps in-frame clones and lacks some. V, J and clone size are taken as reported in that table, and D and trimming were inferred from the DNA itself. This repertoire shows more than 110,000 clones, under 85% found once; its top ten account for 1.5% to 2%.

The source of this sequence is a woman aged 18-29 years who had been exposed to COVID-19. The V and J genes are TRBV27 and TRBJ2-7; 8 bases match TRBD2. The specimen was PBMCs or T cells enriched from blood (not recorded which). The CDR3, as DNA: TGTGCCAGCAGTTTAGGAATAGCGGGATCTAGCGAGCAGTACTTC. It codes for CASSLGIAGSSEQYF.